This passage covers 9 T cell receptor beta chains from one sample sequenced in a study of T cell changes during pregnancy in multiple sclerosis. The repertoire was sequenced with immunoSEQ multiplex PCR; TCRdb's copy has only in-frame clones and lacks some. The sample shows about 38,000 clones, more than 90% of them seen only once. Here the sequenced sample was CD8+ T cells from peripheral blood mononuclear cells, taken after pregnancy. These receptors came from a female donor with multiple sclerosis, enrolled in a pregnancy study.

This clone appeared once. The rearrangement joins TRBV5-6 to TRBJ2-7; the match to TRBD2 covers 9 bases. This CDR3 contains 19 residues. Germline CDR1 and CDR2: SGHDT and YYEEEE. The trim removed 0 bases at V and 0 bases at J, leaving 13 bases unmatched. The CDR3 is CASSLEVIAGEIGSYEQYF. CDR3 sequence (DNA): TGTGCCAGCAGCTTGGAGGTAATAGCGGGGGAGATCGGCTCCTACGAGCAGTACTTC.

The chain combines TRBV7-6 with TRBJ1-1, with a possible D match to TRBD1 (5 bases). CDR3 length: 16 residues. Per germline, CDR1 SGHVS and CDR2 FNYEAQ. With 3 bases removed from V and 1 base from J, the gap between germline ends came to 15 bases. DNA for the CDR3: TGTGCCAGCAGCTTCACTAACGGGGGAGAGAACACTGAAGCTTTCTTT. Translation: CASSFTNGGENTEAFF.

The chain has TRBV9 and TRBJ1-2; weak D call: TRBD1 (6 bases). Between the trimmed V and J ends, which lost 1 base and 4 bases, there was a span of 14 bases. This CDR3 has 15 amino acids. Looked up from germline, CDR1 is SGDLS and CDR2 is YYNGEE. DNA for the CDR3: TGTGCCAGCAGCGTAAACAGGGATTTCTTCTATGGCTACACCTTC. Protein sequence: CASSVNRDFFYGYTF. Full variable domain (rest looked up from reference TRBV9 and TRBJ1-2): DSGVTQTPKHLITATGQRVTLRCSPRSGDLSVYWYQQSLDQGLQFLIQYYNGEERAKGNILERFSAQQFPDLHSELNLSSLELGDSALYFCASSVNRDFFYGYTFGSGTRLTVV.

V usage is TRBV5-6 and J usage is TRBJ2-7; the match to TRBD2 covers 8 bases. CDR3 size: 18 residues. The germline gives CDR1 SGHDT, CDR2 YYEEEE. The trim removed 1 base at V and 4 bases at J, leaving 16 bases unmatched. The CDR3 here is CASSLRGPGGGRKYEQYF. The DNA for the CDR3 is TGTGCCAGCAGCTTGCGTGGCCCGGGGGGGGGTAGGAAGTACGAGCAGTACTTC.

This clone was seen a single time. The chain has TRBV28 and TRBJ2-2; D might be TRBD1 (6 bases). CDR3 length: 16 amino acids. Germline-derived CDR1 and CDR2 are MDHEN and SYDVKM. The ends were cut back, 2 bases at V and 4 bases at J, with 14 bases in the middle. CDR3 region: CASSLQDSRFTGELFF. CDR3 nucleotides: TGTGCCAGCAGTTTACAGGACAGTCGATTCACCGGGGAGCTGTTTTTT.

The CDR3 region is CASSPRGGLLSEQFF. CDR3 bases: TGTGCCAGCAGCCCGCGGGGGGGGCTTCTTTCCGAGCAGTTCTTC. The V and J genes are TRBV9 and TRBJ2-1; 9 nucleotides line up with TRBD2. The J segment lost 10 bases and the V segment lost 4 bases, leaving 12 bases of the junction unmatched. The CDR3 consists of 15 residues. Germline assignment: CDR1 SGDLS and CDR2 YYNGEE.

This chain uses TRBV9 with TRBJ2-3, with 8 bases lining up with TRBD2. J lost 4 bases, V lost 3 bases, and 7 bases had no gene match. Germline V gives CDR1 SGDLS, CDR2 YYNGEE. The CDR3 runs to 15 residues. This CDR3 reads CASSGSGRGADTQYF. The CDR3, as DNA: TGTGCCAGCAGCGGGAGCGGGAGAGGAGCAGATACGCAGTATTTT. Looking up the rest from reference TRBV9 and TRBJ2-3 gives the full variable domain: DSGVTQTPKHLITATGQRVTLRCSPRSGDLSVYWYQQSLDQGLQFLIQYYNGEERAKGNILERFSAQQFPDLHSELNLSSLELGDSALYFCASSGSGRGADTQYFGPGTRLTVL.

This clone was seen only once. This chain uses TRBV6-5 with TRBJ1-1; D may be TRBD1 (5 bases). The CDR3 is 14 amino acids. Germline V gives CDR1 MNHEY, CDR2 SVGAGI. Deletions cut 2 bases from V and 1 base from J, with 8 bases between. CDR3 residues: CASSYATGNTEAFF. The DNA of the CDR3 is TGTGCCAGCAGTTACGCTACAGGGAACACTGAAGCTTTCTTT.

The rearrangement uses TRBV27 and TRBJ1-1, with D hard to call. CDR3 size: 13 residues. The germline V and J ends were trimmed by 5 bases and 0 bases, with 7 bases remaining between them. Germline-derived CDR1 and CDR2 are MNHEY and SMNVEV (reference sequence). CDR3 loop: CASSLQLNTEAFF. The CDR3 DNA sequence: TGTGCCAGCAGTCTGCAGTTGAACACTGAAGCTTTCTTT.